The clone carrying this T cell receptor (beta chain) was recorded at least ten times. What it binds is unknown. RNA transcripts served as the template for amplifying TCR beta CDR3 regions. The HTBI primer set served for first-round RT-PCR of the TCR CDR3. TCRdb analysed the multiplex PCR reads with MiXCR anew, one entry per CDR3 protein. The repertoire consists of about 380,000 distinct CDR3 sequences, with approximately 15% occurring once and the leading ten covering about 11%. This entry belongs to a study of T cells in Graves' hyperthyroidism and ophthalmopathy. The length of the CDR3 is 17 residues. Germline CDR1 and CDR2: LNHDA and SQIVND (reference sequence). Trimming took 1 base from V and 5 from J; bases not matched to a gene: 13. Each diagnosis drew on symptoms, thyroxine, TRAb, thyroid ultrasound and orbital computed tomography findings. PBMCs stemmed from about 9.5 ml fresh peripheral blood.

Regarding the study as a whole: Most thyroid clonotypes expanded above 0.001 appeared in blood too.

This clonotype was sampled from a woman aged 55 to 70 with Graves' hyperthyroidism. The material sequenced was blood. This rearrangement joins TRBV19 to TRBJ2-7, with 8 bases matching TRBD2. CDR3: CASSIGIGTGLGDEQYF. The CDR3 DNA sequence: TGTGCCAGTAGTATAGGAATCGGGACGGGACTAGGAGACGAGCAGTACTTC.